This passage covers 26 T cell receptor beta chains from one sample sequenced in a study of blood T cells in healthy people across ages. Next came a second PCR, run for 7 to 11 cycles, which used a sample-barcoded 5' primer along with a J-beta primer mix. TCRdb itself ran the 5' RACE reads through MiXCR, one entry per CDR3 protein. The data show about 780,000 distinct CDR3 sequences, about 42% seen once. The specimen sequenced was blood. Receptor source: a man older than 75 in good health.

This clonotype was seen just once. The chain employs TRBV15 and TRBJ2-7; D is uncertain. Trimming cost V 9 bases and J 6 bases, with 9 bases left between them. The CDR3 sequence is 10 residues long. Germline V gives CDR1 LNHNV, CDR2 YYDKDF (reference sequence). CDR3 in DNA: TGTGCCACTTCTTTGTCCGAGCAGTACTTC. Amino acid sequence: CATSLSEQYF.

Regarding this clonotype: Just one base apart from a much larger clone, this may be a read error. V and J are TRBV20-1 and TRBJ2-7, with D possibly matching TRBD2 (5 bases). This CDR3 has 12 residues. Germline V gene lookup returns CDR1 DFQATT and CDR2 SNEGSKA (reference sequence). Trimming took off 7 bases at V and 10 bases at J, with 20 bases between the two ends. CDR3 protein: CSVRTRLEAQYF. CDR3 nucleotides: TGCAGTGTCCGAACTAGATTGGAGGCCCAGTACTTC.

Here the CDR3 reads CASSLRLNQETQYF. CDR3 bases: TGTGCCAGCAGCCTCCGACTGAACCAAGAGACCCAGTACTTC. The rearrangement uses TRBV7-9 and TRBJ2-5; no clear D gene. The CDR3 has 14 amino acids. The germline V gene has CDR1 SEHNR and CDR2 FQNEAQ (reference sequence). Trimming cost V 5 bases and J 0 bases, with 10 bases left between them.

The CDR3 here is CASSEQPSGSSYNEQYF. CDR3 in DNA: TGTGCCAGCAGCGAACAACCTAGCGGAAGCTCCTACAATGAGCAGTACTTC. V gene TRBV7-3 combines with J gene TRBJ2-1, with TRBD2 matching 7 bases. The J call is in doubt because the DNA end fits TRBJ2-7 better. This CDR3 region has 17 residues. Germline V gene lookup returns CDR1 SGHTA and CDR2 FQGTGA.

This clonotype was picked up a small number of times. This chain links TRBV18 with TRBJ1-4; TRBD1 might be the D (5 bases). Germline V gene lookup returns CDR1 KGHSH and CDR2 LQKENI. There are 14 residues in the CDR3. Trimming stripped 8 bases from V and 8 bases from J, with 18 bases between. CDR3 in amino acids: CASRPGLGEEKLFF. CDR3 DNA sequence: TGTGCCAGCCGCCCGGGACTTGGGGAGGAAAAACTGTTTTTT.

As to this clonotype: A much bigger clone sits one base away, suggesting this may be a read error. The gene calls are TRBV24-1 and TRBJ2-3; D remains ambiguous. Deletions cut 9 bases from V and 0 bases from J, with 9 bases between. Germline V lookup: CDR1 KGHDR, CDR2 SFDVKD. This CDR3 is built from 13 residues. The CDR3, as DNA: TGTGCCACCGCGTTAGGCAGCACAGATACGCAGTATTTT. Translating it yields CATALGSTDTQYF.

This clonotype was counted a few times. V usage is TRBV20-1 and J usage is TRBJ2-3, with unresolved D. The germline V and J ends were trimmed by 1 base and 0 bases, with 11 bases remaining between them. From germline, CDR1 is DFQATT and CDR2 SNEGSKA (reference sequence). The CDR3 contains 15 residues. CDR3 region: CSARAHIGSTDTQYF. The CDR3 DNA follows: TGCAGTGCTAGAGCCCACATCGGGAGCACAGATACGCAGTATTTT.

This sequence joins TRBV20-1 and TRBJ2-5, with a tentative D call TRBD1 (6 bases). Trimming cost V 3 bases and J 2 bases, with 16 bases left between them. This CDR3 has 15 amino acids. The germline CDR1 and CDR2 sequences are DFQATT and SNEGSKA (reference sequence). The CDR3 DNA sequence: TGCAGTGCTAGTATCAGGGGACGGGAACAAGAGACCCAGTACTTC. Its translation: CSASIRGREQETQYF.

The chain joins TRBV29-1 to TRBJ2-4; TRBD2 matches 8 bases. Germline CDR1 is SQVTM and CDR2 is ANQGSEA. The CDR3 runs 17 residues. Germline trimming cut 3 bases from V and 0 bases from J; bases unmatched to any gene: 10. CDR3: CSVETYTSGVAKNIQYF. Here the CDR3 DNA reads TGCAGCGTTGAGACCTACACTAGCGGAGTAGCCAAAAACATTCAGTACTTC. The complete variable domain, with remaining parts taken from reference TRBV29-1 and TRBJ2-4, reads SAVISQKPSRDICQRGTSLTIQCQVDSQVTMMFWYRQQPGQSLTLIATANQGSEATYESGFVIDKFPISRPNLTFSTLTVSNMSPEDSSIYLCSVETYTSGVAKNIQYFGAGTRLSVL.

This sequence joins TRBV27 and TRBJ2-1, with 10 nucleotides matching TRBD1. Germline-derived CDR1 and CDR2 are MNHEY and SMNVEV (reference sequence). With V trimmed by 5 bases and J by 5 bases, 6 bases remained unmatched. The CDR3 contains 15 residues. For the CDR3, the DNA is TGTGCCAGCAGTCGTGGGACAGGGGAACACAATGAGCAGTTCTTC. Translating gives CASSRGTGEHNEQFF.

This clonotype has just a few counts. The chain couples TRBV5-1 to TRBJ2-1; 7 bases fit TRBD2. Germline-derived CDR1 and CDR2 are SGHRS and YFSETQ. The length of the CDR3 is 14 residues. The trim removed 4 bases at V and 7 bases at J, leaving 8 bases unmatched. In DNA, the CDR3 is TGCGCCAGCAGCGTATTAGGCGGGAGAAATGAGCAGTTCTTC. This encodes CASSVLGGRNEQFF.

This clonotype showed up just a few times. J is TRBJ2-5 and V is TRBV28; 8 bases match TRBD2. Germline V gene lookup returns CDR1 MDHEN and CDR2 SYDVKM. This CDR3 comprises 14 residues. The V segment lost 6 bases and the J segment 4 bases; nucleotides outside the gene matches: 7. CDR3 bases: TGTGCCAGCAGAGCCGGGACTAGAGGAGAGACCCAGTACTTC. The encoded protein is CASRAGTRGETQYF.

The chain carries TRBV11-1 and TRBJ2-1; TRBD2 is a possible D gene (6 bases). Germline loops: CDR1 SGHAT, CDR2 FQDESV (reference sequence). V lost 5 bases to trimming and J lost 10 bases, with 18 bases between them. The CDR3 loop spans 14 amino acids. The CDR3 spells CASSVRLSGPEQFF. The DNA of the CDR3 is TGTGCCAGCAGCGTCCGTTTGAGCGGGCCAGAGCAGTTCTTC.

The rearrangement joins TRBV4-2 to TRBJ2-3; D is ambiguous. Germline V CDR1 and CDR2: LGHNA, YNFKEQ. The ends were cut back, 1 base at V and 2 bases at J, with 7 bases in the middle. CDR3 length equals 14 residues. The CDR3 DNA reads as TGTGCCAGCAGCCAAGTTAGCATCACAGATACGCAGTATTTT. Encoded protein: CASSQVSITDTQYF.

This clonotype was counted a few times. J is TRBJ2-1 and V is TRBV7-6, with D possibly matching TRBD2 (5 bases). Trimming took 3 bases from V and 4 from J, leaving 10 bases between them. The CDR3 covers 14 residues. CDR1 and CDR2 (germline): SGHVS, FNYEAQ. In nucleotides, the CDR3 is TGTGCCAGCAGCTTCGCGGGCCTTTACAATGAGCAGTTCTTC. It translates to CASSFAGLYNEQFF.

This clonotype was counted a single time. Since a much larger clone is just one base distant, this may be a read error. The V gene is TRBV3-1, the J gene TRBJ2-5, with 9 bases matching TRBD2. The CDR3 spans 15 residues. Trimming took 4 bases from V and 11 from J; bases not matched to a gene: 14. Germline V gives CDR1 LGHDT, CDR2 YNNKEL (reference sequence). The chain's CDR3 is CASSPIVAGANEQYF. The CDR3 DNA follows: TGTGCCAGCAGCCCCATAGTAGCGGGAGCTAATGAGCAGTACTTC.

Comments on this clonotype: Given a much more abundant clone one base away, this may be a read error. The rearrangement joins TRBV11-3 to TRBJ1-6; 7 bases are a match to TRBD1. CDR3 length equals 15 residues. Germline CDR1 and CDR2: SGHNT and YENEEA. CDR3 nucleotide sequence: TGTGCCAGCAGCTATTCCGGGACAGAAAATTCACCCCCCCACTTT. Translating gives CASSYSGTENSPPHF.

A few counts support this clonotype. The chain joins TRBV7-2 to TRBJ2-2, with D unclear. Germline CDR1 SGHTA, CDR2 FQGNSA. CDR3 length equals 15 residues. V lost 1 base to trimming and J lost 6 bases, with 12 bases between them. The CDR3: CASSLVSGQAGELFF. The CDR3 coding sequence is TGTGCCAGCAGCTTAGTATCGGGTCAGGCCGGGGAGCTGTTTTTT.

There are many counts of this clonotype. The rearrangement uses TRBV12-3 or TRBV12-4 and TRBJ2-5, with 11 bases lining up with TRBD2. The trim removed 5 bases at V and 5 bases at J, leaving 7 bases unmatched. The CDR3 is 15 amino acids. CDR3 loop: CASSISGRAWETQYF. The CDR3 DNA reads as TGTGCCAGCAGTATTAGCGGGAGGGCCTGGGAGACCCAGTACTTC.

The rearrangement joins TRBV12-3 or TRBV12-4 to TRBJ2-1; D is ambiguous. Trimming removed 7 bases at V and 2 bases at J, with 12 bases between. The CDR3 is 14 residues long. CDR3 region: CASTTMSTYNEQFF. Here the CDR3 DNA reads TGTGCCAGCACAACCATGAGTACCTACAATGAGCAGTTCTTC.

The chain employs TRBV28 and TRBJ2-4, with D tentatively TRBD2 (5 bases). Per the germline V gene, CDR1 is MDHEN and CDR2 is SYDVKM. V lost 7 bases, J lost 4 bases, and 11 bases lay in between. The CDR3 sequence is 13 residues long. CDR3 sequence reads: CASTAGEKNIQYF. DNA of the CDR3: TGTGCCAGCACAGCCGGGGAAAAAAACATTCAGTACTTC.

The chain combines TRBV6-2 or TRBV6-3 with TRBJ2-5, with 7 bases fitting TRBD1. Gene TRBJ2-7 matches the end of the DNA better, so the J call may be wrong. Per the germline V gene, CDR1 is MNHEY and CDR2 is SVGEGT. The CDR3 consists of 15 residues. The CDR3 loop is CASSYSNRGPYEQYF. CDR3 nucleotide sequence: TGTGCCAGCAGTTACTCGAACAGGGGACCCTACGAGCAGTACTTC.

The chain has TRBV7-2 and TRBJ2-2; weak D call: TRBD2 (5 bases). Between the trimmed V and J ends, which lost 6 bases and 0 bases, there was a span of 11 bases. CDR1 and CDR2 from the germline V gene are SGHTA and FQGNSA. This CDR3 is 15 amino acids long. CDR3: CASSSLRANTGELFF. The CDR3 bases are TGTGCCAGCAGTTCCTTGCGGGCGAACACCGGGGAGCTGTTTTTT.

The genes are TRBV5-1 and TRBJ2-4, with 12 bases fitting TRBD1. Trimming took 5 bases from V and 6 from J; bases not matched to a gene: 9. The germline V gene has CDR1 SGHRS and CDR2 YFSETQ. This CDR3 spans 16 amino acids. The CDR3 DNA is TGCGCCAGCAGTCATGGGACAGGGGGCGCGGGAAACATTCAGTACTTC. This sequence encodes CASSHGTGGAGNIQYF.

This chain links TRBV6-2 or TRBV6-3 with TRBJ2-7; no reliable D call. The V and J ends lost 6 bases and 7 bases respectively, with 13 bases between them. Germline V CDR1 and CDR2: MNHEY, SVGEGT. This CDR3 has 12 residues. The CDR3 reads CASRKLENEQYF. CDR3 DNA: TGTGCCAGCAGGAAACTCGAGAATGAGCAGTACTTC.

The J gene is TRBJ2-1, the V gene TRBV14; 7 nucleotides align to TRBD1. Germline CDR1 SGHDN, CDR2 FVKESK. V lost 5 bases and J lost 9; bases outside the gene matches: 7. The CDR3 runs 13 residues. The CDR3 DNA is TGTGCCAGCAGCGAATACAGGGGCTCTGAGCAGTTCTTC. It yields the protein CASSEYRGSEQFF.